This passage covers 3 T cell receptor beta chains from one sample sequenced in a study of shared clonotypes between healthy human individuals. Method: immunoSEQ multiplex PCR; TCRdb's copy keeps in-frame clones and lacks some. The table includes about 1.1 million clones, 70% to 80% detected once. Sequences were obtained from memory CD4+ T cells from PBMCs. Subset here: CD45RA-negative fraction. The receptors come from a man younger than 35 in good health. Some clones in this sample may be carry-over from other donors' samples.

The rearrangement links TRBV5-1 to TRBJ2-7, with TRBD1 matching 9 bases. With V trimmed by 5 bases and J by 2 bases, 5 bases remained unmatched. In germline, CDR1 is SGHRS, CDR2 YFSETQ. The CDR3 is made up of 14 amino acids. Here the CDR3 DNA reads TGCGCCAGCAGACCGGACAGGGGACCCTACGAGCAGTACTTC. The encoded protein is CASRPDRGPYEQYF.

This chain uses TRBV28 with TRBJ2-2, with D perhaps TRBD1 (6 bases). Trimming pared 7 bases from V and 6 bases from J, leaving 15 bases between. Germline-derived CDR1 and CDR2 are MDHEN and SYDVKM. There are 14 residues in the CDR3. CDR3 in DNA: TGTGCCAGCAAATCCAGGGGTATTGCCGGGGAGCTGTTTTTT. It is translated as CASKSRGIAGELFF. Combining the CDR3 with reference TRBV28 and TRBJ2-2 gives the whole variable domain DVKVTQSSRYLVKRTGEKVFLECVQDMDHENMFWYRQDPGLGLRLIYFSYDVKMKEKGDIPEGYSVSREKKERFSLILESASTNQTSMYLCASKSRGIAGELFFGEGSRLTVL.

The chain links TRBV7-2 to TRBJ1-1; the match to TRBD1 covers 8 bases. From germline, CDR1 is SGHTA and CDR2 FQGNSA. V lost 4 bases to trimming and J lost 5 bases; unmatched junction nucleotides: 9. The CDR3 length is 15 residues. The CDR3 nucleotides read TGTGCCAGCAGCTCCGGACAGGGTAGGAAGACTGAAGCTTTCTTT. Its protein is CASSSGQGRKTEAFF.